Included here is one TCR beta chain sequence, with context. The antigen remains unidentified. Assay: immunoSEQ multiplex PCR; the TCRdb copy retains only in-frame clones and omits some. This table has more than 12,000 clones, 72% appearing once. The sample belongs to a study of vaccination effects on CD4 cells after COVID-19. Study-level points and caveats: After vaccination of healthy people, only 1 of 255 vaccine-induced clones cross-reacted with common cold coronaviruses.

Expansion of antigen-specific CD4+ T cells with viral peptide pools was carried out by the ViraFEST assay before sequencing. The culture ran for roughly 10 days before CD4+ T cells were isolated. Participants were given two doses of BNT162b2 or mRNA-1273 vaccine. With about 9.8 ug/ml peptides and roughly 9.3 IU/ml IL-2, a few million PBMC per well were cultured. Material: CD4+ T cells from PBMCs cultured with SARS-CoV-2 spike peptides, obtained after COVID-19 vaccination. The source of this sequence is a human donor who received a COVID-19 vaccine.

The CDR3: CASSPFATGNGYTF. CDR3 nucleotide sequence: TGTGCCAGTTCCCCTTTCGCCACAGGGAATGGCTACACCTTC. The genes are TRBV19 and TRBJ1-2; D may be TRBD1 (6 bases). The ends were cut back, 8 bases at V and 6 bases at J, with 19 bases in the middle. Germline V lookup: CDR1 LNHDA, CDR2 SQIVND (reference sequence). This CDR3 is 14 amino acids long.